Listed below are T cell receptor beta chains from one sample, sequenced in a study of graft-versus-host responses after intestinal transplantation. Antigens of these TCRs are unknown. Only in-frame clones appear in the TCRdb table, and some are missing; sequencing was by immunoSEQ multiplex PCR. Seen here are roughly 120,000 clones, around 90% observed once, and the top ten hold 0.2% to 0.25%. This specimen consisted of unstimulated CD4+ T cells sorted from spleen or lymph node cells, obtained before transplant. Source of these receptors: a human donor who was the organ donor for an intestinal transplant. CDR3s include the opening cysteine and the closing phenylalanine or tryptophan. The D gene is left open where the match is weak. Rows give clone size only sometimes, using once, few, many, or a class for an expanded clone.

V gene	clone size	D gene	J gene	CDR3 DNA	CDR3 protein
TRBV5-1	NA	NA	TRBJ1-1	TGCGCCAGCAGCGTGGGAGGGGGGACTGAAGCTTTCTTT	CASSVGGGTEAFF
TRBV7-2	NA	NA	TRBJ2-2	TGTGCCAGCAGCTTAGCGGGGCTAGCCTACGGGGAGCTGTTTTTT	CASSLAGLAYGELFF
TRBV11-2	NA	NA	TRBJ2-3	TGTGCCAGCAGCTTAGATGCGTGGGAGCGCGCAGATACGCAGTATTTT	CASSLDAWERADTQYF
TRBV7-9	NA	NA	TRBJ2-5	TGTGCCACCCCGGAGGGGGAGACCCAGTACTTC	CATPEGETQYF
TRBV28	once	TRBD1	TRBJ1-2	TGTGCCAGCAGCCTAATGGACAGGGTCAATGGTGGCTACACCTTC	CASSLMDRVNGGYTF
TRBV29-1	NA	TRBD2	TRBJ2-1	TGCAGCGTTCGTCCGGGACTAGCGGACAATGAGCAGTTCTTC	CSVRPGLADNEQFF
TRBV5-6	NA	NA	TRBJ1-1	TGTGCCAGCAGCTTGGATGGGACGAACCCTGAAGCTTTCTTT	CASSLDGTNPEAFF
TRBV25-1	NA	NA	TRBJ1-2	TGTGCCAGCAGTGTGTCAGGGATAAAGGATGGCTACACCTTC	CASSVSGIKDGYTF
TRBV7-3	NA	NA	TRBJ2-2	TGTGCCAGCAGCTTAGGATCGGTAGGCGGGGAGCTGTTTTTT	CASSLGSVGGELFF
TRBV11-3	NA	NA	TRBJ2-1	TGTGCCAGCAGCGGGAACGGGCGGGTTGAGCAGTTCTTC	CASSGNGRVEQFF
TRBV6-6	NA	NA	TRBJ2-3	TGTGCCAGCACAGCTTTGGGGACGCAGTATTTT	CASTALGTQYF
TRBV11-3	NA	NA	TRBJ2-3	TGTGCCAGCAGCTCGGGGGCCTCCACAGATACGCAGTATTTT	CASSSGASTDTQYF
TRBV5-3	NA	NA	TRBJ2-7	TGTGCCAGAAGCTTAGCTTACGAGCAGTACTTC	CARSLAYEQYF
TRBV27	NA	NA	TRBJ1-1	TGTGCCAGCAGTTTAAGCGGAATGAACACTGAAGCTTTCTTT	CASSLSGMNTEAFF
TRBV27	NA	NA	TRBJ2-4	TGTGCCAGCAGTTTACTATCTCAAAAAGGCATTCAGTACTTC	CASSLLSQKGIQYF
TRBV7-9	NA	NA	TRBJ2-7	TGTGCCAGCAGCCGGGACCCTGCAATGTACGAGCAGTACTTC	CASSRDPAMYEQYF
TRBV7-2	once	NA	TRBJ2-5	TGTGCCAGCAGCTTAATCCGGGAAGAGACCCAGTACTTC	CASSLIREETQYF
TRBV9	NA	TRBD1	TRBJ2-7	TGTGCCAGCAGCGAGGGGGACAGGGTGTTCTCCTACGAGCAGTACTTC	CASSEGDRVFSYEQYF
TRBV11-2	NA	TRBD1	TRBJ2-7	TGTGCCAGCAGCCCGGGACAGGTATTTTCCTACGAGCAGTACTTC	CASSPGQVFSYEQYF